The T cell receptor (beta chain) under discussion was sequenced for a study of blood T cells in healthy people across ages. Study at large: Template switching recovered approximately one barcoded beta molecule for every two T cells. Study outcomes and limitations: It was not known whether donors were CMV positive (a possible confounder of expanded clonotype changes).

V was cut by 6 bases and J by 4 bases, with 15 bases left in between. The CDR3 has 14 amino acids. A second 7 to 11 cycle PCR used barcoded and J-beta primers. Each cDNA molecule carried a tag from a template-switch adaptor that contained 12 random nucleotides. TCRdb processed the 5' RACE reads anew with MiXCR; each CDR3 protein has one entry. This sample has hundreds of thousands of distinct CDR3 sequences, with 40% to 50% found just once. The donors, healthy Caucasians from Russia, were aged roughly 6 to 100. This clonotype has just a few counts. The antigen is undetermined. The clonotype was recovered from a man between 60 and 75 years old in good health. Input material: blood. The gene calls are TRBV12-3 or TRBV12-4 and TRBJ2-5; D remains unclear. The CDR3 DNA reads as TGTGCCAGCAGCCGCGACCGAGCAGGAGAGACCCAGTACTTC. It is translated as CASSRDRAGETQYF.